This T cell receptor (beta chain) was sequenced for a study of shared clonotypes between healthy human individuals. Background on the study: The cohort had two women and three men, ages 18 to 49. Three plates were used per donor for CD4 naive, three for CD4 memory, two for CD8 naive and one for CD8 memory. Overall study results and limits: Against clonotypes common to all four donors, non-shared ones had lower generation probabilities.

Positively selected for CCR7, the CD45RO-negative cells used as naive CD8 cells excluded terminally differentiated effector memory CD45RA+ cells. Those who donated were healthy HIV-negative adults, with no recent acute infections or vaccinations reported. The CDR3 totals 13 residues. Germline CDR1 reads MNHEY; CDR2 reads SVGAGI. V lost 0 bases to trimming and J lost 8 bases, with 10 bases between them. Points on this clone: What it binds is not known.

Sequencing was performed with immunoSEQ multiplex PCR; in TCRdb, only in-frame clones are kept and a portion is missing. Here the sample spans about 2 million clones, approximately 95% being singletons. The chain carries TRBV6-5 and TRBJ1-2; no clear D. Sequencing was done on a sample of naive CD8+ T cells sorted from blood. This TCR came from a man younger than 35 in good health. CDR3 amino acids: CASSYSIRNGYTF. In DNA form, the CDR3 reads TGTGCCAGCAGTTACTCGATCCGAAACGGCTACACCTTC.